This T cell receptor (beta chain) was retrieved from a study of beta chain features in type 1 diabetes. From germline, CDR1 is GTSNPN and CDR2 SVGIG (reference sequence). Trimming shortened V by 0 bases and J by 7 bases, and 7 bases separated the two germline ends. CDR3 length: 11 residues. TCRB transcripts that were expressed got sequenced, as all of the isolated RNA had been reverse transcribed. The protocol was immunoSEQ multiplex PCR, while the TCRdb copy is restricted to in-frame clones and leaves out a portion. The sample includes around 500,000 clones, approximately 28% of them seen just once.

The TCR sequence derives from a man between 18 and 35 years old in good health. The material sequenced was naive CD4+ T cells from blood. The V and J genes are TRBV30 and TRBJ2-7; D is perhaps TRBD2 (5 bases). CDR3 sequence reads: CAWSVQREQYF. As DNA, the CDR3 is TGTGCCTGGAGTGTACAGCGGGAGCAGTACTTC.